The 29 T cell receptor beta chains below all came from one sample that was sequenced in a study of T-cell memory formation after mild COVID-19. TCRdb processed the 5' RACE reads anew with MiXCR; each CDR3 protein has one entry. Of under 150,000 distinct CDR3 sequences in the sample, 20% to 25% were seen once. Sequencing was carried out using PBMCs or a T cell subset sorted from them (not recorded which). The origin of the receptors is a man between 18 and 29 years old who had mild COVID-19 (a few samples of this study predate the infection). Cell type and time point are not known.

The chain joins TRBV6-1 to TRBJ2-5; D unresolved. The V gene's germline CDR1 is MNHNS and CDR2 SASEGT. The CDR3 contains 12 residues. V was clipped by 7 bases and J by 1 base, with 7 bases between them. CDR3 region: CASMEVQETQYF. The CDR3 nucleotides read TGTGCCAGCATGGAAGTCCAAGAGACCCAGTACTTC.

V is TRBV6-8 and J is TRBJ1-2; the D is unclear. Germline-derived CDR1 and CDR2 are MNHGY and SAAAGT. The CDR3 sequence is 14 residues long. Between the trimmed V and J ends, which lost 5 bases and 5 bases, there was a span of 15 bases. CDR3 protein: CASSQLRGSYGYTF. As DNA, the CDR3 is TGTGCCAGCAGTCAGCTTCGGGGATCTTATGGCTACACCTTC.

J is TRBJ2-7 and V is TRBV6-5, with 10 bases matching TRBD1. Germline CDR1 reads MNHEY; CDR2 reads SVGAGI. The CDR3 length is 16 residues. Trimming cost V 5 bases and J 5 bases; bases outside gene matches: 12. CDR3 nucleotides: TGTGCCAGCAGTCTTAACCCGGGACAGGGGTTGGACGAGCAGTACTTC. The encoded protein is CASSLNPGQGLDEQYF.

This clonotype appeared a few times. Here the CDR3 DNA reads TGTGCCAGCATCGGCGGGAATCAGAATGAAAAACTGTTTTTT. This encodes CASIGGNQNEKLFF. This chain connects TRBV25-1 to TRBJ1-4; D is unclear. The CDR3 sequence is 14 residues long. V lost 7 bases and J lost 5, with 14 bases in between. Germline V lookup: CDR1 MGHDK, CDR2 SYGVNS.

This clonotype has a handful of counts. This chain uses TRBV7-9 with TRBJ2-1; the D gene is possibly TRBD1 (5 bases). The CDR3 has 14 amino acids. The V and J ends lost 6 bases and 3 bases respectively, with 12 bases between them. Germline lookup yields CDR1 SEHNR and CDR2 FQNEAQ (reference sequence). The CDR3 sequence: CASRGEQVYNEQFF. The CDR3, as DNA: TGTGCCAGCAGAGGAGAACAGGTCTACAATGAGCAGTTCTTC.

The CDR3 protein is CASSPGLGGEKLFF. CDR3 DNA sequence: TGTGCCAGCAGTCCGGGACTCGGCGGGGAAAAACTGTTTTTT. The chain carries TRBV6-5 and TRBJ1-4; maybe TRBD1 (5 bases). Germline V gene sequence: CDR1 MNHEY, CDR2 SVGAGI. Trimming pared 5 bases from V and 8 bases from J, leaving 15 bases between. CDR3 length: 14 residues.

The chain carries TRBV7-9 and TRBJ2-1; possibly TRBD1 or TRBD2 for D (5 bases each). CDR3 length: 13 amino acids. V was shortened by 4 bases and J by 8 bases, with 12 bases between the two germline ends. The germline CDR1 and CDR2 sequences are SEHNR and FQNEAQ (reference sequence). This chain's CDR3 is CASSWGTVDEQFF. The CDR3 coding sequence is TGTGCCAGCAGCTGGGGGACGGTGGATGAGCAGTTCTTC. Full variable domain (remainder filled in from reference TRBV7-9 and TRBJ2-1): DTGVSQNPRHKITKRGQNVTFRCDPISEHNRLYWYRQTLGQGPEFLTYFQNEAQLEKSRLLSDRFSAERPKGSFSTLEIQRTEQGDSAMYLCASSWGTVDEQFFGPGTRLTVL.

The chain joins TRBV12-3 or TRBV12-4 to TRBJ2-7; possibly TRBD1 or TRBD2 for D (6 bases each). This CDR3 comprises 12 residues. Between the trimmed V and J ends, which lost 7 bases and 6 bases, there was a span of 13 bases. The CDR3 nucleotides are TGTGCCAGCAACGAGGGGGGCGGCGAGCAGTACTTC. This encodes CASNEGGGEQYF.

The chain uses TRBV12-3 or TRBV12-4 and TRBJ2-5; TRBD2 matches at 8 bases. This CDR3 is built from 15 residues. V dropped 2 bases and J dropped 5; count of bases not matched to a gene: 7. As DNA, the CDR3 is TGTGCCAGCAGTTTATGGCTGGCGGGGGGTGAGACCCAGTACTTC. Translated, it gives CASSLWLAGGETQYF.

The chain uses TRBV19 and TRBJ1-2, with D possibly matching TRBD1 (6 bases). This CDR3 comprises 17 residues. Germline V gene sequence: CDR1 LNHDA, CDR2 SQIVND (reference sequence). V was clipped by 5 bases and J by 2 bases, with 21 bases between them. This CDR3 is CASSPGDLGHKNYGYTF. CDR3 coding DNA: TGTGCCAGTAGTCCTGGGGATTTGGGACACAAAAACTATGGCTACACCTTC.

The chain uses TRBV3-1 and TRBJ1-2, with D unclear. This CDR3 spans 13 amino acids. Trimming removed 2 bases at V and 3 bases at J, with 7 bases between. The germline V gene encodes CDR1 LGHDT and CDR2 YNNKEL (reference sequence). The CDR3, as DNA: TGTGCCAGCAGCCAACTTCTGTACTATGGCTACACCTTC. It codes for CASSQLLYYGYTF.

V is TRBV15 and J is TRBJ2-5, with D unresolved. The length of the CDR3 is 15 residues. CDR1 is LNHNV and CDR2 is YYDKDF in the germline V gene (reference sequence). Trimming removed 7 bases at V and 1 base at J, with 16 bases between. CDR3: CATNPGVVIQETQYF. Here the CDR3 DNA reads TGTGCCACCAACCCTGGTGTAGTTATCCAAGAGACCCAGTACTTC.

The V gene is TRBV6-2 or TRBV6-3, the J gene TRBJ1-2, with TRBD1 as a possible D gene (5 bases). Germline values: CDR1 MNHEY, CDR2 SVGEGT. Trimming pared 2 bases from V and 2 bases from J, leaving 15 bases between. The CDR3 is made up of 16 amino acids. The CDR3: CASSYPPGTANYGYTF. Here the CDR3 DNA reads TGTGCCAGCAGTTACCCCCCCGGGACGGCCAACTATGGCTACACCTTC.

The rearrangement joins TRBV28 to TRBJ2-7; D gene unclear. With 6 bases removed from V and 0 bases from J, the gap between germline ends came to 9 bases. The germline V gene encodes CDR1 MDHEN and CDR2 SYDVKM. The CDR3 runs 13 residues. The chain's CDR3 is CASSSRSSYEQYV. Here the CDR3 DNA reads TGTGCCAGCAGCTCTAGGAGCTCCTACGAGCAGTACGTC.

This clonotype has only a few counts. The chain uses TRBV4-3 and TRBJ2-7, with TRBD1 matching 7 bases. Trimming took 3 bases from V and 1 from J; bases not matched to a gene: 12. There are 17 residues in the CDR3. Germline-derived CDR1 and CDR2 are LGHNA and YSLEER. The CDR3 region has the DNA TGCGCCAGCAGCCATAACACTGACAGGGCCCGTTCCTACGAGCAGTACTTC. It translates to CASSHNTDRARSYEQYF.

Only a few counts were recorded for this clonotype. The CDR3 DNA reads TGTGCCACCCAGAAGGGAAATGAAGCTTTCTTT. It specifies CATQKGNEAFF. V usage is TRBV12-3 or TRBV12-4 and J usage is TRBJ1-1, with D unresolved. This CDR3 contains 11 residues. V was cut by 10 bases and J by 7 bases, with 13 bases left in between.

The CDR3 DNA follows: TGTGCCAGCAGCTTTATCACCGGGTACTCTAATTCACCCCTCCACTTT. Residues: CASSFITGYSNSPLHF. The rearrangement joins TRBV7-2 to TRBJ1-6; D ambiguous. The germline V gene has CDR1 SGHTA and CDR2 FQGNSA. CDR3 size: 16 residues. V lost 3 bases to trimming and J lost 6 bases, with 15 bases between them. Full variable domain (missing parts from reference TRBV7-2 and TRBJ1-6): GAGVSQSPSNKVTEKGKDVELRCDPISGHTALYWYRQSLGQGLEFLIYFQGNSAPDKSGLPSDRFSAERTGGSVSTLTIQRTQQEDSAVYLCASSFITGYSNSPLHFGNGTRLTVT.

The chain couples TRBV6-2 or TRBV6-3 to TRBJ1-2; D ambiguous. The V end lost 0 bases, the J end lost 8 bases, and 10 bases lay between the germline ends. This CDR3 comprises 13 residues. Germline CDR1 reads MNHEY; CDR2 reads SVGEGT. CDR3 protein: CASSYSTLRGYTF. The CDR3 nucleotides are TGTGCCAGCAGTTACTCGACCCTTCGGGGCTACACCTTC.

The chain uses TRBV7-2 and TRBJ2-3; TRBD1 is a possible D gene (5 bases). The germline gives CDR1 SGHTA, CDR2 FQGNSA. Trimming shortened V by 1 base and J by 2 bases, and 13 bases separated the two germline ends. The CDR3 runs to 16 residues. CDR3: CASSLDSEGVTDTQYF. Here the CDR3 DNA reads TGTGCCAGCAGCTTAGATTCCGAAGGGGTCACAGATACGCAGTATTTT.

The chain recombines TRBV7-9 with TRBJ1-2; 7 bases fit TRBD1. The V and J ends lost 6 bases and 4 bases, in that order; junction bases with no gene match: 5. Germline V gene lookup returns CDR1 SEHNR and CDR2 FQNEAQ (reference sequence). This CDR3 region has 13 residues. CDR3 coding DNA: TGTGCCAGCAGTCCCGGGACAGTCTATGGCTACACCTTC. Its protein is CASSPGTVYGYTF.

This clonotype appeared a few times. The gene calls are TRBV3-1 and TRBJ2-5; tentative D call: TRBD2 (5 bases). V was clipped by 2 bases and J by 5 bases, with 21 bases between them. Germline V gives CDR1 LGHDT, CDR2 YNNKEL (reference sequence). CDR3 length: 17 residues. The DNA for the CDR3 is TGTGCCAGCAGCCAAAAGGTTCGAGGGTGGAGATCGGAGACCCAGTACTTC. Residues: CASSQKVRGWRSETQYF.

The gene calls are TRBV6-1 and TRBJ1-2, with a possible D match to TRBD1 (6 bases). V dropped 7 bases and J dropped 4 bases, with 10 bases sitting between them. Germline CDR1 is MNHNS and CDR2 is SASEGT. The length of the CDR3 is 12 residues. The CDR3 bases are TGTGCCAGCACCCGGACAGTCTATGGCTACACCTTC. This encodes CASTRTVYGYTF.

This clonotype turned up a few times. The chain joins TRBV6-5 to TRBJ1-3, with D hard to call. Trimming shortened V by 2 bases and J by 4 bases, and 12 bases separated the two germline ends. The CDR3 consists of 15 residues. Germline values: CDR1 MNHEY, CDR2 SVGAGI. CDR3 in DNA: TGTGCCAGCAGTTACAGGGCGACATGGGGAAACACCATATATTTT. Amino acids: CASSYRATWGNTIYF.

The J gene is TRBJ1-1, the V gene TRBV7-9; 8 nucleotides match TRBD1. V lost 5 bases and J lost 0; bases outside the gene matches: 5. Germline V gene lookup returns CDR1 SEHNR and CDR2 FQNEAQ (reference sequence). The CDR3 sequence is 15 residues long. CDR3 in amino acids: CASSNGQGMNTEAFF. The CDR3 DNA is TGTGCCAGCAGCAATGGACAGGGAATGAACACTGAAGCTTTCTTT.

The gene calls are TRBV6-2 or TRBV6-3 and TRBJ1-5, with D possibly TRBD1 on 5 matching bases. Germline values: CDR1 MNHEY, CDR2 SVGEGT. Trimming stripped 7 bases from V and 0 bases from J, with 13 bases between. The CDR3 loop spans 15 amino acids. The CDR3 DNA reads TGTGCCAGCAACGGACATACCGGTAGCAATCAGCCCCAGCATTTT. This translates into CASNGHTGSNQPQHF.

The V and J genes are TRBV19 and TRBJ2-2, with a possible D match to TRBD2 (6 bases). Per germline, CDR1 LNHDA and CDR2 SQIVND (reference sequence). This CDR3 comprises 21 residues. Trimming left V 3 bases short and J 4 bases short, with 30 bases between. The CDR3 region is CASSIFLRRGRDFTVTGELFF. The CDR3 nucleotides read TGTGCCAGTAGTATTTTTCTCCGGAGGGGCCGGGACTTTACCGTCACCGGGGAGCTGTTTTTT. Together with reference TRBV19 and TRBJ2-2, the CDR3 gives the full variable domain: DGGITQSPKYLFRKEGQNVTLSCEQNLNHDAMYWYRQDPGQGLRLIYYSQIVNDFQKGDIAEGYSVSREKKESFPLTVTSAQKNPTAFYLCASSIFLRRGRDFTVTGELFFGEGSRLTVL.

This clonotype was counted a few times. The chain uses TRBV12-3 or TRBV12-4 and TRBJ2-2; 8 nucleotides line up with TRBD1. With 5 bases clipped from V and 2 bases from J, the junction kept 4 bases outside the gene matches. This CDR3 region has 15 residues. This chain's CDR3 is CASSPDRGNTGELFF. The CDR3 coding sequence is TGTGCCAGCAGTCCCGACAGGGGTAACACCGGGGAGCTGTTTTTT.

This clonotype was observed a handful of times. CDR3: CASSPRGGSYNEQFF. The CDR3 nucleotides read TGTGCCAGCAGTCCACGGGGTGGCTCCTACAATGAGCAGTTCTTC. This sequence joins TRBV2 and TRBJ2-1, with D possibly matching TRBD2 (5 bases). V was shortened by 5 bases and J by 0 bases, with 11 bases between the two germline ends. The CDR3 is 15 amino acids. From germline, CDR1 is SNHLY and CDR2 FYNNEI.

With regard to this clonotype: This likely comes from a read error, as the CDR3 has no conserved phenylalanine or tryptophan at its end. It is unclear where the CDR3 begins or ends on the DNA, so no DNA is shown, and the CDR3 is as TCRdb lists it. The chain recombines TRBV12-3 or TRBV12-4 with TRBJ2-7; no DNA check was done on the table's D call, TRBD1. The CDR3 has 10 residues if both end residues are counted. The CDR3: CASRAGTGVS.